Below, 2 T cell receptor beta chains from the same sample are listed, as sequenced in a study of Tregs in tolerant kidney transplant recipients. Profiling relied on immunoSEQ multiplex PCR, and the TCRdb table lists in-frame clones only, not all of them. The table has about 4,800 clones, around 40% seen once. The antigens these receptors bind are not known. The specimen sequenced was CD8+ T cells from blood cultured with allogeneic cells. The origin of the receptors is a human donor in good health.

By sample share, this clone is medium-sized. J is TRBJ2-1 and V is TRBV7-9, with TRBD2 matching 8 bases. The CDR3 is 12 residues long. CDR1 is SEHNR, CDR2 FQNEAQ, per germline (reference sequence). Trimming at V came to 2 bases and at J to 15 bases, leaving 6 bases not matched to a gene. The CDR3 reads CASSLSVAGLFF. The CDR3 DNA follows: TGTGCCAGCAGCTTATCGGTAGCGGGGCTGTTCTTC.

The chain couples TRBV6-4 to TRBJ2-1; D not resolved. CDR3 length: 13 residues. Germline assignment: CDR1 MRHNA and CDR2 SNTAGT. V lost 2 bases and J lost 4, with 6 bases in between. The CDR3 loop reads CASSDGFYNEQFF. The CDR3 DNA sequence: TGTGCCAGCAGTGACGGCTTTTACAATGAGCAGTTCTTC.